A single sample is the source of the 31 T cell receptor beta chains below, sequenced in a study of OX40 agonist ivuxolimab in advanced cancers. Sequencing was performed with immunoSEQ multiplex PCR; in TCRdb, only in-frame clones are kept and a portion is missing. The data contain tens of thousands of clones, 80% to 95% of them singletons. Here the sequenced sample was CD4+ or CD8+ T cells sorted from blood, taken in a trial of the OX40 agonist ivuxolimab. All receptors come from an adult with an advanced solid tumor such as melanoma, head and neck, liver or kidney cancer.

V is TRBV19 and J is TRBJ1-6; tentatively, D is TRBD1 (6 bases). Per germline, CDR1 LNHDA and CDR2 SQIVND (reference sequence). V was shortened by 4 bases and J by 0 bases, with 13 bases between the two germline ends. CDR3 length: 17 residues. CDR3 sequence (DNA): TGTGCCAGTAGTACCCGGGGGGCGAGCTCCTATAATTCACCCCTCCACTTT. Its translation: CASSTRGASSYNSPLHF. Variable domain in full (rest from reference TRBV19 and TRBJ1-6): DGGITQSPKYLFRKEGQNVTLSCEQNLNHDAMYWYRQDPGQGLRLIYYSQIVNDFQKGDIAEGYSVSREKKESFPLTVTSAQKNPTAFYLCASSTRGASSYNSPLHFGNGTRLTVT.

The rearrangement joins TRBV11-2 to TRBJ1-5; D unclear. Germline V gives CDR1 SGHAT, CDR2 FQNNGV. Trimming stripped 0 bases from V and 6 bases from J, with 18 bases between. The CDR3 sequence is 17 residues long. The CDR3 bases are TGTGCCAGCAGCTTAGATTCACATCCGGGGTTGGCTCAGCCCCAGCATTTT. This gives the protein CASSLDSHPGLAQPQHF. Supplemented by reference TRBV11-2 and TRBJ1-5, the full variable domain reads EAGVAQSPRYKIIEKRQSVAFWCNPISGHATLYWYQQILGQGPKLLIQFQNNGVVDDSQLPKDRFSAERLKGVDSTLKIQPAKLEDSAVYLCASSLDSHPGLAQPQHFGDGTRLSIL.

The chain has TRBV2 and TRBJ2-1; 10 positions agree with TRBD2. This CDR3 has 11 amino acids. CDR1 SNHLY and CDR2 FYNNEI come from the germline V gene. V dropped 9 bases and J dropped 9; count of bases not matched to a gene: 2. As DNA, the CDR3 is TGTGCCAGTGGGACTAGCGTTGAGCAGTTCTTC. Residues: CASGTSVEQFF.

The chain employs TRBV7-9 and TRBJ1-2; D not certain. V was cut by 4 bases and J by 1 base, with 4 bases left in between. In germline, CDR1 is SEHNR, CDR2 FQNEAQ (reference sequence). This CDR3 contains 12 residues. The CDR3 nucleotides are TGTGCCAGCAGCTCTGATAACTATGGCTACACCTTC. Its translation is CASSSDNYGYTF. Full variable domain (outside the CDR3, taken from reference TRBV7-9 and TRBJ1-2): DTGVSQNPRHKITKRGQNVTFRCDPISEHNRLYWYRQTLGQGPEFLTYFQNEAQLEKSRLLSDRFSAERPKGSFSTLEIQRTEQGDSAMYLCASSSDNYGYTFGSGTRLTVV.

The chain uses TRBV27 and TRBJ2-7; possibly TRBD1 or TRBD2 for D (6 bases each). CDR1 and CDR2 (germline): MNHEY, SMNVEV (reference sequence). The CDR3 loop spans 14 amino acids. V was pared by 6 bases and J by 0 bases, with 12 bases between. CDR3 sequence reads: CASRGGHNSYEQYF. The CDR3 DNA follows: TGTGCCAGCAGGGGGGGACACAACTCCTACGAGCAGTACTTC.

J is TRBJ2-7 and V is TRBV6-5, with a weak D call TRBD1 (6 bases). V was pared by 5 bases and J by 6 bases, with 11 bases between. CDR1 and CDR2 (germline): MNHEY, SVGAGI. The length of the CDR3 is 12 residues. The CDR3: CASSTTGGEQYF. The CDR3 DNA sequence: TGTGCCAGCAGTACGACAGGTGGCGAGCAGTACTTC.

This clone was detected once. The rearrangement joins TRBV19 to TRBJ2-5; no firm D call. Trimming left V 8 bases short and J 11 bases short, with 15 bases between. The CDR3 sequence is 11 residues long. Per the germline V gene, CDR1 is LNHDA and CDR2 is SQIVND (reference sequence). The CDR3 here is CASSDLVEQYF. The CDR3 region has the DNA TGTGCCAGTTCGGACCTGGTTGAGCAGTACTTC.

V gene TRBV19 combines with J gene TRBJ2-1, with D possibly matching TRBD1 (5 bases). V lost 3 bases and J 0 bases, leaving 9 bases between the germline ends. CDR1 and CDR2 from the germline V gene are LNHDA and SQIVND (reference sequence). This CDR3 has 15 amino acids. In DNA form, the CDR3 reads TGTGCCAGTAGTATTGGGGCGTCCTCCTACAATGAGCAGTTCTTC. Translated: CASSIGASSYNEQFF. Supplemented by reference TRBV19 and TRBJ2-1, the full variable domain reads DGGITQSPKYLFRKEGQNVTLSCEQNLNHDAMYWYRQDPGQGLRLIYYSQIVNDFQKGDIAEGYSVSREKKESFPLTVTSAQKNPTAFYLCASSIGASSYNEQFFGPGTRLTVL.

The chain employs TRBV7-9 and TRBJ2-6; D is unclear. In germline, CDR1 is SEHNR, CDR2 FQNEAQ (reference sequence). The CDR3 totals 19 residues. V gave up 5 bases and J gave up 6 bases, with 26 bases separating them. The CDR3 is CASSNPSPPTNSAANVLTF. The CDR3 bases are TGTGCCAGCAGCAACCCCAGCCCTCCCACAAACTCCGCGGCCAACGTCCTGACTTTC. Together with reference TRBV7-9 and TRBJ2-6, the CDR3 gives the full variable domain: DTGVSQNPRHKITKRGQNVTFRCDPISEHNRLYWYRQTLGQGPEFLTYFQNEAQLEKSRLLSDRFSAERPKGSFSTLEIQRTEQGDSAMYLCASSNPSPPTNSAANVLTFGAGSRLTVL.

The chain has TRBV7-6 and TRBJ2-7; 11 bases align to TRBD2. Germline lookup yields CDR1 SGHVS and CDR2 FNYEAQ. This CDR3 is built from 16 residues. With V trimmed by 5 bases and J by 1 base, 7 bases remained unmatched. CDR3 DNA: TGTGCCAGCAGCCCCCATACTAGCGGGAGTTCCTACGAGCAGTACTTC. Translated, it gives CASSPHTSGSSYEQYF.

This clone is a singleton in its sample. The chain is built from TRBV5-6 and TRBJ1-2; TRBD1 is a possible D gene (5 bases). The V and J ends lost 2 bases and 3 bases respectively, with 14 bases between them. Germline V gives CDR1 SGHDT, CDR2 YYEEEE. The CDR3 is 15 amino acids. The CDR3 coding sequence is TGTGCCAGCAGCTTTCAGGCAGGGCCCTACTATGGCTACACCTTC. The encoded protein is CASSFQAGPYYGYTF.

On this clone: An end of the junction does not agree with germline; a read error may underlie this. The chain links TRBV7-9 to TRBJ1-4; D possibly corresponds to TRBD1 (5 bases). Germline V lookup: CDR1 SEHNR, CDR2 FQNEAQ (reference sequence). The CDR3 loop spans 13 amino acids. CDR3 bases: TGTGCGAGCAGGGAAGCGGGTAATGAAAAACTGTTTTTT. Residues: CASREAGNEKLFF. The full variable domain, with the rest looked up from reference TRBV7-9 and TRBJ1-4, is DTGVSQNPRHKITKRGQNVTFRCDPISEHNRLYWYRQTLGQGPEFLTYFQNEAQLEKSRLLSDRFSAERPKGSFSTLEIQRTEQGDSAMYLCASREAGNEKLFFGSGTQLSVL.

The chain has TRBV27 and TRBJ2-1, with D possibly matching TRBD2 (6 bases). The CDR3 has 13 amino acids. V was cut by 2 bases and J by 7 bases, with 9 bases left in between. Germline V gives CDR1 MNHEY, CDR2 SMNVEV (reference sequence). The CDR3 here is CASSLGGKNEQFF. CDR3 in DNA: TGTGCCAGCAGTTTAGGAGGGAAAAATGAGCAGTTCTTC.

The chain couples TRBV11-2 to TRBJ2-5; no firm D call. Germline V lookup: CDR1 SGHAT, CDR2 FQNNGV. With 4 bases removed from V and 2 bases from J, the gap between germline ends came to 17 bases. The CDR3 covers 16 residues. The CDR3 protein is CASSSLLGPKQETQYF. CDR3 nucleotides: TGTGCCAGCAGCTCTCTGCTTGGGCCGAAACAAGAGACCCAGTACTTC.

The chain links TRBV7-6 to TRBJ2-3; no reliable D call. This CDR3 is built from 12 residues. Germline V CDR1 and CDR2: SGHVS, FNYEAQ. The V end was cut by 8 bases, the J end by 0 bases, with 6 bases between. Written as DNA, the CDR3 is TGTGCCAGCGCAAGAAGCACAGATACGCAGTATTTT. Its translation is CASARSTDTQYF.

This chain uses TRBV11-1 with TRBJ2-7; 9 nucleotides match TRBD2. The CDR3 loop spans 14 amino acids. The trim removed 4 bases at V and 7 bases at J, leaving 8 bases unmatched. Germline V CDR1 and CDR2: SGHAT, FQDESV (reference sequence). The CDR3 DNA follows: TGTGCCAGCAGCTCTAGCGGGGCGGAGGGGGAGCAGTACTTC. The encoded protein is CASSSSGAEGEQYF.

The chain couples TRBV4-1 to TRBJ1-4; D remains unclear. Germline V gives CDR1 MGHRA, CDR2 YSYEKL. V shed 0 bases and J shed 3 bases, with 11 bases lying between them. The CDR3 is 16 residues long. The CDR3 region is CASSQDEGFANEKLFF. CDR3 coding DNA: TGCGCCAGCAGCCAAGATGAAGGGTTCGCTAATGAAAAACTGTTTTTT.

V usage is TRBV6-4 and J usage is TRBJ2-2; weak D call: TRBD1 (6 bases). The ends were cut back, 0 bases at V and 3 bases at J, with 11 bases in the middle. Looked up from germline, CDR1 is MRHNA and CDR2 is SNTAGT. The CDR3 extends over 16 amino acids. CDR3 in amino acids: CASSDSSRGDTGELFF. CDR3 sequence (DNA): TGTGCCAGCAGTGACTCGAGCAGGGGCGACACCGGGGAGCTGTTTTTT.

V usage is TRBV7-9 and J usage is TRBJ2-2, with D unresolved. CDR1 SEHNR and CDR2 FQNEAQ come from the germline V gene (reference sequence). The CDR3 contains 15 residues. V was shortened by 3 bases and J by 3 bases, with 11 bases between the two germline ends. The CDR3 spells CASSLSRRDTGELFF. CDR3 sequence (DNA): TGTGCCAGCAGCTTGTCCCGTCGGGACACCGGGGAGCTGTTTTTT. Supplemented by reference TRBV7-9 and TRBJ2-2, the full variable domain reads DTGVSQNPRHKITKRGQNVTFRCDPISEHNRLYWYRQTLGQGPEFLTYFQNEAQLEKSRLLSDRFSAERPKGSFSTLEIQRTEQGDSAMYLCASSLSRRDTGELFFGEGSRLTVL.

This clone was detected ten times or more. The chain uses TRBV2 and TRBJ1-1, with D unresolved. The CDR3 covers 12 residues. The germline V gene has CDR1 SNHLY and CDR2 FYNNEI. V was trimmed by 5 bases and J by 4 bases, leaving 8 bases between them. Here the CDR3 DNA reads TGTGCCAGCAGTCAACTATTCACTGAAGCTTTCTTT. This gives the protein CASSQLFTEAFF.

Details on this clone: Compared with germline, one end of the junction differs, possibly owing to a read error. The gene calls are TRBV11-2 and TRBJ2-5; 8 bases map to TRBD2. The CDR3 length is 15 residues. Germline lookup yields CDR1 SGHAT and CDR2 FQNNGV. As DNA, the CDR3 is TGTGCCAGCCGCTTGTCGGGAGGGCCTAGTGAGACCCAGTACTTC. This sequence encodes CASRLSGGPSETQYF.

The genes are TRBV4-3 and TRBJ2-7; tentatively, D is TRBD2 (6 bases). Germline V lookup: CDR1 LGHNA, CDR2 YSLEER. CDR3 length equals 15 residues. Trimming cost V 0 bases and J 4 bases, with 13 bases left between them. The CDR3 DNA reads as TGCGCCAGCAGCCAAGAGGGGTCAGGGAGGTACGAGCAGTACTTC. This translates into CASSQEGSGRYEQYF.

This clone has just one count. The chain recombines TRBV7-8 with TRBJ2-5, with D perhaps matching TRBD2 (5 bases). CDR3 size: 15 residues. The ends were cut back, 1 base at V and 5 bases at J, with 14 bases in the middle. Per the germline V gene, CDR1 is SGHVS and CDR2 is FQNEAQ. In nucleotides, the CDR3 is TGTGCCAGCAGCTTAGACGGTCGGGGATTGGAGACCCAGTACTTC. It yields the protein CASSLDGRGLETQYF. The full variable domain, rest sourced from reference TRBV7-8 and TRBJ2-5, is GAGVSQSPRYKVAKRGQDVALRCDPISGHVSLFWYQQALGQGPEFLTYFQNEAQLDKSGLPSDRFFAERPEGSVSTLKIQRTQQEDSAVYLCASSLDGRGLETQYFGPGTRLLVL.

V and J are TRBV6-1 and TRBJ1-4; D not certain. Germline CDR1 reads MNHNS; CDR2 reads SASEGT. The ends were cut back, 3 bases at V and 1 base at J, with 6 bases in the middle. This CDR3 is 14 amino acids long. The CDR3 here is CASSDGLTNEKLFF. The DNA for the CDR3 is TGTGCCAGCAGTGATGGATTAACTAATGAAAAACTGTTTTTT.

V usage is TRBV9 and J usage is TRBJ1-2; unclear D gene. From germline, CDR1 is SGDLS and CDR2 YYNGEE. Trimming pared 4 bases from V and 0 bases from J, leaving 22 bases between. The CDR3 covers 18 residues. The CDR3 nucleotides read TGTGCCAGCAGCCCCAAGGTTGCGGAATTCACCACTAACTATGGCTACACCTTC. It codes for CASSPKVAEFTTNYGYTF.

This sequence joins TRBV7-3 and TRBJ2-1; D tentatively reads TRBD1 or TRBD2 (5 bases each). In germline, CDR1 is SGHTA, CDR2 FQGTGA. V lost 5 bases and J 2 bases, leaving 16 bases between the germline ends. This CDR3 has 16 amino acids. The CDR3 is CASSLGASPPYNEQFF. The DNA of the CDR3 is TGTGCCAGCAGCCTCGGGGCTTCCCCTCCCTACAATGAGCAGTTCTTC.

This chain links TRBV27 with TRBJ1-2; the D is unclear. Trimming pared 0 bases from V and 5 bases from J, leaving 13 bases between. The germline CDR1 and CDR2 sequences are MNHEY and SMNVEV (reference sequence). This CDR3 region has 15 residues. In DNA, the CDR3 is TGTGCCAGCAGTTTATCGAGAACACATCCATATGGCTACACCTTC. This sequence encodes CASSLSRTHPYGYTF.

The chain carries TRBV11-3 and TRBJ2-1, with D possibly TRBD2 on 6 matching bases. The germline V gene has CDR1 SGHNT and CDR2 YENEEA. The V end lost 5 bases, the J end lost 3 bases, and 17 bases lay between the germline ends. CDR3 length: 16 amino acids. CDR3 DNA: TGTGCCAGCAGCCCCCTTACCGGGACTGGCTACAATGAGCAGTTCTTC. This translates into CASSPLTGTGYNEQFF.

This rearrangement joins TRBV5-1 to TRBJ1-2, with D possibly being TRBD1 (5 bases). With 3 bases removed from V and 2 bases from J, the gap between germline ends came to 11 bases. The CDR3 loop spans 14 amino acids. Germline V lookup: CDR1 SGHRS, CDR2 YFSETQ. DNA for the CDR3: TGCGCCAGCAGCTCAACCGGGACGAACTATGGCTACACCTTC. This encodes CASSSTGTNYGYTF.

This chain links TRBV7-2 with TRBJ1-2; 10 bases match TRBD1. CDR3 length: 16 residues. Germline V gene lookup returns CDR1 SGHTA and CDR2 FQGNSA. V lost 0 bases and J lost 2; bases outside the gene matches: 3. The CDR3 reads CASSLAGQGWNYGYTF. In nucleotides, the CDR3 is TGTGCCAGCAGCTTAGCGGGACAGGGGTGGAACTATGGCTACACCTTC.

Notes on this clone: The limits of the CDR3 on the DNA are not certain, so only TCRdb's listed CDR3 is given. The V gene is TRBV7-9, the J gene TRBJ2-1; the table's D call TRBD2 went unverified against the DNA. The CDR3 numbers 17 amino acids, ends counted. CDR1 SEHNR and CDR2 FQNEAQ come from the germline V gene (reference sequence). The CDR3 loop is CASSSSVRGDPYNEQFF.